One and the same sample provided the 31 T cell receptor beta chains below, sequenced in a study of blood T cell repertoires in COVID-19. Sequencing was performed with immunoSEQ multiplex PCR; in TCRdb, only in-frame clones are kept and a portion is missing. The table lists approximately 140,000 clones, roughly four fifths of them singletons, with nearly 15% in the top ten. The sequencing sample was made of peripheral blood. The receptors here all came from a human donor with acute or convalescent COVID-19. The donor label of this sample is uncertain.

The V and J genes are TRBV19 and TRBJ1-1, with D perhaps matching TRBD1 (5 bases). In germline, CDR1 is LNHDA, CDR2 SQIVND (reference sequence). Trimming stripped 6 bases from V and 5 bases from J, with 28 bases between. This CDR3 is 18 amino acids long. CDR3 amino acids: CASSLRRGISNGGTEAFF. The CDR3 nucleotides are TGTGCCAGTAGCCTACGTCGCGGGATCTCTAACGGGGGGACTGAAGCTTTCTTT.

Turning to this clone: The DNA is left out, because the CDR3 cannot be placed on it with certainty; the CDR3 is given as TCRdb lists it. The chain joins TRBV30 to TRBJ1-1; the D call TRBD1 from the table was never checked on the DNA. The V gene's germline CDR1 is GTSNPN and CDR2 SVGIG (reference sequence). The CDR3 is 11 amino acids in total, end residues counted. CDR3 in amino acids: CAWGTGNAGFF.

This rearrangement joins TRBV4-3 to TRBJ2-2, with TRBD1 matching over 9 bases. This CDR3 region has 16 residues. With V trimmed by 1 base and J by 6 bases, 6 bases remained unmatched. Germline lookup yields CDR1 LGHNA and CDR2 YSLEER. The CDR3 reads CASSQGTGATPGELFF. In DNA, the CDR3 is TGCGCCAGCAGCCAAGGGACAGGGGCGACGCCCGGGGAGCTGTTTTTT.

The CDR3 region is CASSGGTGGGKLFF. The CDR3, as DNA: TGTGCCAGCAGTGGGGGGACAGGGGGCGGGAAACTGTTTTTT. The chain has TRBV25-1 and TRBJ1-4; the match to TRBD1 covers 12 bases. The junction had 5 bases not matched to a gene; V was cut back by 4 bases and J by 11 bases. This CDR3 is built from 14 residues. Germline CDR1 MGHDK, CDR2 SYGVNS.

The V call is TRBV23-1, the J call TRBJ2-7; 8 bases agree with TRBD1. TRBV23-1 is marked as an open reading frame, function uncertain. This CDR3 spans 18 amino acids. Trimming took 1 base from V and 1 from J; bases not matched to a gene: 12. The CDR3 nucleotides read TGCGCCAGCAGTCAATTAAGGTCGGGGGACAGGTGGTCCTACGAGCAGTACTTC. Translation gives CASSQLRSGDRWSYEQYF.

CDR3 loop: CASAGEETQYF. CDR3 DNA sequence: TGTGCCAGTGCAGGGGAAGAGACCCAGTACTTC. J is TRBJ2-5 and V is TRBV11-2, with D possibly matching TRBD1 (6 bases). The CDR3 has 11 amino acids. Trimming removed 9 bases from V and 3 bases from J, with 8 bases in between. Looked up from germline, CDR1 is SGHAT and CDR2 is FQNNGV.

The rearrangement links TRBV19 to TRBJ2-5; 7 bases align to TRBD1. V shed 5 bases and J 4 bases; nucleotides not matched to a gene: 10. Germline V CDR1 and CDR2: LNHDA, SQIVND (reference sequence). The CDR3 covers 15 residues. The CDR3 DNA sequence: TGTGCCAGTAGTTCCCCCGGACAGGCTTTAGAGACCCAGTACTTC. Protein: CASSSPGQALETQYF.

The CDR3 loop is CASSSGQGNQPQHF. DNA of the CDR3: TGTGCCAGCAGTTCAGGACAGGGTAATCAGCCCCAGCATTTT. The J gene is TRBJ1-5, the V gene TRBV6-5; 8 positions match TRBD1. Unmatched junction bases numbered 3, after V lost 4 bases and J lost 4 bases. This CDR3 has 14 residues. The germline V gene encodes CDR1 MNHEY and CDR2 SVGAGI.

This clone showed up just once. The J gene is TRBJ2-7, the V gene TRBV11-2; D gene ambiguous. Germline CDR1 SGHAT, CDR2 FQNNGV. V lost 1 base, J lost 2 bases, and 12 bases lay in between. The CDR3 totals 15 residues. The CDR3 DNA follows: TGTGCCAGCAGCTTAGGGCCTGAAACAACCTACGAGCAGTACTTC. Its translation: CASSLGPETTYEQYF. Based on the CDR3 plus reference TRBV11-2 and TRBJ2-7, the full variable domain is EAGVAQSPRYKIIEKRQSVAFWCNPISGHATLYWYQQILGQGPKLLIQFQNNGVVDDSQLPKDRFSAERLKGVDSTLKIQPAKLEDSAVYLCASSLGPETTYEQYFGPGTRLTVT.

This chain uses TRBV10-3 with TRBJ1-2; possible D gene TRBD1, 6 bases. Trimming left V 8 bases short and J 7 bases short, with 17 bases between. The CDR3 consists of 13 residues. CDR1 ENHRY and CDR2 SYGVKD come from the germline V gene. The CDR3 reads CAIGGGGVGGYTF. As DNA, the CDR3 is TGTGCCATCGGGGGCGGGGGAGTAGGTGGCTACACCTTC.

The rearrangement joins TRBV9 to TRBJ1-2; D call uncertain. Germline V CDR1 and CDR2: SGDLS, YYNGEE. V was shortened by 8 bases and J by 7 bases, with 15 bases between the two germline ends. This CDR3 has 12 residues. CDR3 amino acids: CASTAGKGGYTF. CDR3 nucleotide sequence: TGTGCCAGTACGGCCGGGAAGGGTGGCTACACCTTC.

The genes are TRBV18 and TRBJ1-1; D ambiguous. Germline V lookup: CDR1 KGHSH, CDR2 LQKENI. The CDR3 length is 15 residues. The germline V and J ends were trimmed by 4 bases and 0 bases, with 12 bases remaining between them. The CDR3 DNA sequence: TGTGCCAGCTCACTCAACAGTCTTATGAACACTGAAGCTTTCTTT. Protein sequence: CASSLNSLMNTEAFF.

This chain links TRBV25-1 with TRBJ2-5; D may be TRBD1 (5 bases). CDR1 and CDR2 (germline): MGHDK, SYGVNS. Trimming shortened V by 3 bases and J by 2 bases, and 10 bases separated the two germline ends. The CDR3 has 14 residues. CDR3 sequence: CASSDTRVQETQYF. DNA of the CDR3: TGTGCCAGCAGTGATACCAGGGTACAAGAGACCCAGTACTTC.

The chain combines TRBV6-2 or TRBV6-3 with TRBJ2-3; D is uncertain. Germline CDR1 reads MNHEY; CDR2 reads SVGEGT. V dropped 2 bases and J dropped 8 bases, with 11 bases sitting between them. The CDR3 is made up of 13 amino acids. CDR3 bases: TGTGCCAGCAGTTACACCAATGCCGGTACGCAGTATTTT. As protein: CASSYTNAGTQYF.

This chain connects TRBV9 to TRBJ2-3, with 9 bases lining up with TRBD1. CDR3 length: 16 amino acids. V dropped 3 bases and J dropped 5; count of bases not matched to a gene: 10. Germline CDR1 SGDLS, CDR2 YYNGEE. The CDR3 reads CASSGYRGHFGDTQYF. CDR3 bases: TGTGCCAGCAGCGGCTACAGGGGGCACTTTGGAGATACGCAGTATTTT.

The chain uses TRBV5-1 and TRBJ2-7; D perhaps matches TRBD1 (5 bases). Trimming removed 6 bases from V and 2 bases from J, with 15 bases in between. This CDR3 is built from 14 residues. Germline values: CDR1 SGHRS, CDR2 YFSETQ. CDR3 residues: CASTPDRLAYEQYF. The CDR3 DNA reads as TGCGCCAGCACCCCTGACAGACTTGCCTACGAGCAGTACTTC. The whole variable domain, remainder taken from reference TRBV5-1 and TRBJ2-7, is KAGVTQTPRYLIKTRGQQVTLSCSPISGHRSVSWYQQTPGQGLQFLFEYFSETQRNKGNFPGRFSGRQFSNSRSEMNVSTLELGDSALYLCASTPDRLAYEQYFGPGTRLTVT.

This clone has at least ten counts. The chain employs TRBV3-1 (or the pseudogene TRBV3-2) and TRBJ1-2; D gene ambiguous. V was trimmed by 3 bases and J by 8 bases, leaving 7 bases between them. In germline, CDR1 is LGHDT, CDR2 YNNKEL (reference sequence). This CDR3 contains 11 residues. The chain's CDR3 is CASSQGKGYTF. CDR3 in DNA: TGTGCCAGCAGCCAGGGCAAGGGCTACACCTTC.

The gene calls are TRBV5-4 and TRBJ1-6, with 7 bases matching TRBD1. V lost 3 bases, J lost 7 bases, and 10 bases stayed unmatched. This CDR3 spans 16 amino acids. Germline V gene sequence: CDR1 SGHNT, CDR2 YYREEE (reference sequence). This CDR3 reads CASSSGTARGNSPLHF. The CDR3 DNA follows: TGTGCCAGCAGCTCAGGGACAGCGCGAGGCAATTCACCCCTCCACTTT.

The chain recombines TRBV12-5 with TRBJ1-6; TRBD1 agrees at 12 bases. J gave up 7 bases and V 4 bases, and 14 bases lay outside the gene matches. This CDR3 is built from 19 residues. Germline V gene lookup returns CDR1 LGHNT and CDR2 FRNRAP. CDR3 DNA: TGTGCTAGTGGTTCAGTCCATGGGACAGGGGGCGCGGAGAATTCACCCCTCCACTTT. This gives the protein CASGSVHGTGGAENSPLHF.

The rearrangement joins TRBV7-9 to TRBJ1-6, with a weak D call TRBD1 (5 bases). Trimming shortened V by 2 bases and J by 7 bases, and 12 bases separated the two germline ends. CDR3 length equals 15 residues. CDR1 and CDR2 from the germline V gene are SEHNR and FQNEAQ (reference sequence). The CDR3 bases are TGTGCCAGCAGCTTACCGGGCAGGGTGAATTCACCCCTCCACTTT. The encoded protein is CASSLPGRVNSPLHF.

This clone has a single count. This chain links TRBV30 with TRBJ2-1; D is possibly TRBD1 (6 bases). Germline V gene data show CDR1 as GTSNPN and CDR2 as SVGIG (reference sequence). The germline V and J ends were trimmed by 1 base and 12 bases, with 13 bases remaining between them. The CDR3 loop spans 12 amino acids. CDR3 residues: CAWSAVGQLQFF. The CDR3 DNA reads TGTGCCTGGAGTGCCGTCGGACAGTTGCAGTTCTTC.

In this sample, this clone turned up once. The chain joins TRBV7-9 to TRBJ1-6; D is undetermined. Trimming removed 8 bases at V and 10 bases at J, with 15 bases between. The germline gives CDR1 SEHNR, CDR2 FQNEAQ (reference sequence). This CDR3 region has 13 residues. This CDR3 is CASLGRVESPLHF. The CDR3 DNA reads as TGTGCCAGCTTAGGGCGGGTAGAATCACCCCTCCACTTT.

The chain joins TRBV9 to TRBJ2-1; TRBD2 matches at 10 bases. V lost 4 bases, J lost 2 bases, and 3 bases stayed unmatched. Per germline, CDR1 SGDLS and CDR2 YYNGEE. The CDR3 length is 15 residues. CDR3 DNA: TGTGCCAGCAGCATAGGGACTAGCGCCTACAATGAGCAGTTCTTC. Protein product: CASSIGTSAYNEQFF.

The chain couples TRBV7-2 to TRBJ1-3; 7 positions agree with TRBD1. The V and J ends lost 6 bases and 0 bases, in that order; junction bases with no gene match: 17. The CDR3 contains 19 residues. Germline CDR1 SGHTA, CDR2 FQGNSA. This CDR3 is CASSPPESTGESSGNTIYF. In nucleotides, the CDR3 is TGTGCCAGCAGTCCTCCGGAGTCCACAGGGGAAAGCTCTGGAAACACCATATATTTT.

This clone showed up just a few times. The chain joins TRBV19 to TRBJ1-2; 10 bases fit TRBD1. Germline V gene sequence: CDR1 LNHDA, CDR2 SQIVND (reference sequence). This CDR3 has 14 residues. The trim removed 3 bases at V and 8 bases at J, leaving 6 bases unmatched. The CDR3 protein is CASSMVTGGRGYTF. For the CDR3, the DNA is TGTGCCAGTAGTATGGTGACAGGGGGCCGGGGCTACACCTTC.

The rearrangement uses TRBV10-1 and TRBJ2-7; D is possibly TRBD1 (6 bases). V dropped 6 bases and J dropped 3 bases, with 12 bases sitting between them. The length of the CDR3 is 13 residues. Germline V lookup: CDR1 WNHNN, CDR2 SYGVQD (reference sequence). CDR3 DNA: TGCGCCAGCAGCCCGGGCAGGGGCTACGAGCAGTACTTC. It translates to CASSPGRGYEQYF.

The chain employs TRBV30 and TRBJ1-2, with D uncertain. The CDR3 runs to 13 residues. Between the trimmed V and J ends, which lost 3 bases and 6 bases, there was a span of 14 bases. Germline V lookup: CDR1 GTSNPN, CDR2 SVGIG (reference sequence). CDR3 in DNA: TGTGCCTGGAGCGCCCTTCGGGAGGATGGCTACACCTTC. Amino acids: CAWSALREDGYTF.

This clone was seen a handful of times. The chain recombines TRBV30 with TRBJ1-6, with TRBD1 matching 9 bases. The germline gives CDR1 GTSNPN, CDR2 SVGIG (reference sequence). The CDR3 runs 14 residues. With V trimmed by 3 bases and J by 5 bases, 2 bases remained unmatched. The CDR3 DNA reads TGTGCCTGGAGCCGACAGGGGGATAATTCACCCCTCCACTTT. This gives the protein CAWSRQGDNSPLHF.

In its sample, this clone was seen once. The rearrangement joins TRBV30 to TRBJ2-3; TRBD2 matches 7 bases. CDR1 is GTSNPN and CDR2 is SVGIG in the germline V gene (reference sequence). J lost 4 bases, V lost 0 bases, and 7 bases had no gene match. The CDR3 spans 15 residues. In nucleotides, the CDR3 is TGTGCCTGGAGTGTTGAGCGGGGTAGGGCAGATACGCAGTATTTT. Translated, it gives CAWSVERGRADTQYF.

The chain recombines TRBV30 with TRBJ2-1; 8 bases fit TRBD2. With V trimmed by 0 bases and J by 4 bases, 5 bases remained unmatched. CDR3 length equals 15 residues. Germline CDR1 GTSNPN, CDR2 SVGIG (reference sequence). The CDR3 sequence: CAWSVSRGRYNEQFF. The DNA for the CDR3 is TGTGCCTGGAGTGTATCTCGCGGGAGGTACAATGAGCAGTTCTTC.

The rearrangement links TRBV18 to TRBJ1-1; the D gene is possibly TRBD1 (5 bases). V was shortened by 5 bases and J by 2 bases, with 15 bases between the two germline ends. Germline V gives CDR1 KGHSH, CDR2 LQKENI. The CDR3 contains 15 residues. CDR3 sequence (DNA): TGTGCCAGCTCATCTCGGGGGGACTTAAACACTGAAGCTTTCTTT. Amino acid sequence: CASSSRGDLNTEAFF.